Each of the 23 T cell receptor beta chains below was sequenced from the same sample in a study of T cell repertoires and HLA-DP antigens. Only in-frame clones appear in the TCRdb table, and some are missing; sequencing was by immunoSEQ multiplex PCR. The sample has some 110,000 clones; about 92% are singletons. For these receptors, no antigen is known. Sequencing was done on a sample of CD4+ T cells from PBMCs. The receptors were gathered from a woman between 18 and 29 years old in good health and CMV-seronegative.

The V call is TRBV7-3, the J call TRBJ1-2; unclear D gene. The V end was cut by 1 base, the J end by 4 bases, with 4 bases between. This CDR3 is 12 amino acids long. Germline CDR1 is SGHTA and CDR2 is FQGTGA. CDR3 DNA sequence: TGTGCCAGCAGCTTAAACGGCTATGGCTACACCTTC. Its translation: CASSLNGYGYTF.

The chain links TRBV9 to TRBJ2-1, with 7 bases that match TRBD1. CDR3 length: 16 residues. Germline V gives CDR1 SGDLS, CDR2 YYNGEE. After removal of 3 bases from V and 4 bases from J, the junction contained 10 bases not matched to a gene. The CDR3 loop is CASSAITGTAYNEQFF. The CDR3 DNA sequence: TGTGCCAGCAGCGCGATTACCGGGACAGCTTACAATGAGCAGTTCTTC.

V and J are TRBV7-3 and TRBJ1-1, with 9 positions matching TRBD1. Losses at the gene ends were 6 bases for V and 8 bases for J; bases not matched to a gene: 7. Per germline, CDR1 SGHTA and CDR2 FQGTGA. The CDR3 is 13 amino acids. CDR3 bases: TGTGCCAGCAGGTTGACAGGGGGTGAGGAAGCTTTCTTT. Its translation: CASRLTGGEEAFF.

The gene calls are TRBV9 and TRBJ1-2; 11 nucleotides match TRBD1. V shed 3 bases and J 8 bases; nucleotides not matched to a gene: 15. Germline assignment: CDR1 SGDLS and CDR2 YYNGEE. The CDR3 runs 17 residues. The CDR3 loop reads CASSARTGGLRRRGYTF. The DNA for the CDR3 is TGTGCCAGCAGCGCTAGGACAGGGGGCTTACGACGTCGGGGCTACACCTTC.

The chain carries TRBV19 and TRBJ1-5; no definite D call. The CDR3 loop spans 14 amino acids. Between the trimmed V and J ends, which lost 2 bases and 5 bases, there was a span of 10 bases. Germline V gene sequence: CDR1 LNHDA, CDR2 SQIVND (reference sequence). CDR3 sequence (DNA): TGTGCCAGTAGTATAAGGGCAGAGGATCAGCCCCAGCATTTT. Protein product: CASSIRAEDQPQHF.

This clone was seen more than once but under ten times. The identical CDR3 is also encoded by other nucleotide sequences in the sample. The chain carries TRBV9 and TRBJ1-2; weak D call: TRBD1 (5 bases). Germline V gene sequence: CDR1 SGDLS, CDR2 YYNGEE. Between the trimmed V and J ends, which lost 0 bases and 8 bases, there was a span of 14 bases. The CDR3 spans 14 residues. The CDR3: CASSVGGPGEGYTF. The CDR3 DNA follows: TGTGCCAGCAGCGTAGGGGGTCCGGGGGAAGGCTACACCTTC.

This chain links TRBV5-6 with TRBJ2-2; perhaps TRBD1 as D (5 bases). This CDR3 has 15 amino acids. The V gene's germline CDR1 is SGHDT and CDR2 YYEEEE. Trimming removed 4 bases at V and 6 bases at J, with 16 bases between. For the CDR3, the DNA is TGTGCCAGCAGCAGGGGTCAAACGGTCCCCGGGGAGCTGTTTTTT. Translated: CASSRGQTVPGELFF.

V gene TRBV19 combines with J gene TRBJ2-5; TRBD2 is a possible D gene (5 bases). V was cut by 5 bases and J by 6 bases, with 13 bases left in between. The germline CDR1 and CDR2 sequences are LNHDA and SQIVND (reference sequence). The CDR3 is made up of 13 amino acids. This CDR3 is CASSPEVGKTQYF. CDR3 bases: TGTGCCAGTAGTCCCGAGGTCGGGAAGACCCAGTACTTC.

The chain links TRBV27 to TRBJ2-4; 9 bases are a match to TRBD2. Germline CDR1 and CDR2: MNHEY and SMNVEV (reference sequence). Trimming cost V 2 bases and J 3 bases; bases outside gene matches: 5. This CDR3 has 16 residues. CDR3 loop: CASSLIASGNKNIQYF. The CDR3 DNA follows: TGTGCCAGCAGTTTAATCGCTAGCGGGAACAAAAACATTCAGTACTTC.

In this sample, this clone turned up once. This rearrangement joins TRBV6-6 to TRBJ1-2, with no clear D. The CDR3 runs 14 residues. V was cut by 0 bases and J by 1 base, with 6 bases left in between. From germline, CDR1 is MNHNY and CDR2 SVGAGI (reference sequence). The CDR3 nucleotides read TGTGCCAGCAGTTACTCTTTTCGTAACTATGGCTACACCTTC. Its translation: CASSYSFRNYGYTF.

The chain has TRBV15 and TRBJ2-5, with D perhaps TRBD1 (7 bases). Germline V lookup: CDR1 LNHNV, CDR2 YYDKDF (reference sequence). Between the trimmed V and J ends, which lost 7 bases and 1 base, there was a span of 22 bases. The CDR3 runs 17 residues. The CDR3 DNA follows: TGTGCCACCACGACGGGGCGGGACAGCCTAACCCAAGAGACCCAGTACTTC. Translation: CATTTGRDSLTQETQYF.

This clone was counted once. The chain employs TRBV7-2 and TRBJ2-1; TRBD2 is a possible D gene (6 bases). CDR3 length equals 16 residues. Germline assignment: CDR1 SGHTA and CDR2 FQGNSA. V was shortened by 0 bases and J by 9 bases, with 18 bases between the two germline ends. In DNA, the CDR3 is TGTGCCAGCAGCTTAGCTCCCACGGGAGTTGGCGGTGAGCAGTTCTTC. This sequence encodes CASSLAPTGVGGEQFF.

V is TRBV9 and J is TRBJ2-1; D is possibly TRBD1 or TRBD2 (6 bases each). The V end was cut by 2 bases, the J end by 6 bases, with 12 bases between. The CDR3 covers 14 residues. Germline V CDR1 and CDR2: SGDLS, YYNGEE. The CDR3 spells CASSVWGAGNEQFF. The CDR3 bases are TGTGCCAGCAGCGTTTGGGGGGCAGGCAATGAGCAGTTCTTC. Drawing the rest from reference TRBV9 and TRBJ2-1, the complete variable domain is DSGVTQTPKHLITATGQRVTLRCSPRSGDLSVYWYQQSLDQGLQFLIQYYNGEERAKGNILERFSAQQFPDLHSELNLSSLELGDSALYFCASSVWGAGNEQFFGPGTRLTVL.

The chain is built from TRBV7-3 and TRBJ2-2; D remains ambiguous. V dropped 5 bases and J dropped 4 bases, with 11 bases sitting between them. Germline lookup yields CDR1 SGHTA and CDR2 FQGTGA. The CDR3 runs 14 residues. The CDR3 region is CASSPGLFTGELFF. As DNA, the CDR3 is TGTGCCAGCAGCCCTGGGCTATTCACCGGGGAGCTGTTTTTT.

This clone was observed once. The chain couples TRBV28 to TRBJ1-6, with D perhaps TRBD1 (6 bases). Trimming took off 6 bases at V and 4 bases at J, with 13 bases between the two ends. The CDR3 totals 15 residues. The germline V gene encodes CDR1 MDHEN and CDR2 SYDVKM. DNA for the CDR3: TGTGCCAGCAGCTCAGACAGGAGTTATAATTCACCCCTCCACTTT. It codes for CASSSDRSYNSPLHF.

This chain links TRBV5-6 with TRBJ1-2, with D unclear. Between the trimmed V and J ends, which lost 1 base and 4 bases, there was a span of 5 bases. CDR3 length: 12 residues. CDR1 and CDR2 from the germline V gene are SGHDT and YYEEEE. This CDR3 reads CASSLTVYGYTF. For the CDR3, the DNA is TGTGCCAGCAGCTTGACAGTCTATGGCTACACCTTC.

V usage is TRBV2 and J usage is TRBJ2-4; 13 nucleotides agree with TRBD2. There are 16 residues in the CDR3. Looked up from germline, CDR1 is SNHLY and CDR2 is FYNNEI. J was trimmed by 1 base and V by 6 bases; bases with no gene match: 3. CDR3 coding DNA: TGTGCCAGCAGGCGGACTAGCGGGAGTGCCAAAAACATTCAGTACTTC. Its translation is CASRRTSGSAKNIQYF.

The CDR3 loop reads CASSRNGAGLAGELFF. In nucleotides, the CDR3 is TGTGCCAGCAGTCGAAATGGTGCAGGGTTGGCCGGGGAGCTGTTTTTT. This sequence joins TRBV7-2 and TRBJ2-2, with D perhaps TRBD1 (5 bases). The germline CDR1 and CDR2 sequences are SGHTA and FQGNSA. Deletions cut 6 bases from V and 6 bases from J, with 20 bases between. The length of the CDR3 is 16 residues.

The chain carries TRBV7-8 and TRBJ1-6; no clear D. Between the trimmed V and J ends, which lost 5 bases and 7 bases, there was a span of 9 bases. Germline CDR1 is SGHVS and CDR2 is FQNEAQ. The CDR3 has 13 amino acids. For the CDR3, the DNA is TGTGCCAGCAGCCCAGACGGGAATTCACCCCTCCACTTT. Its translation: CASSPDGNSPLHF.

The CDR3: CASSESYGRPTYEQYF. CDR3 bases: TGCGCCAGCAGTGAGTCGTATGGACGGCCAACCTACGAGCAGTACTTC. The rearrangement joins TRBV10-1 to TRBJ2-7; unclear D gene. Trimming shortened V by 0 bases and J by 2 bases, and 14 bases separated the two germline ends. In germline, CDR1 is WNHNN, CDR2 SYGVQD (reference sequence). The CDR3 contains 16 residues.

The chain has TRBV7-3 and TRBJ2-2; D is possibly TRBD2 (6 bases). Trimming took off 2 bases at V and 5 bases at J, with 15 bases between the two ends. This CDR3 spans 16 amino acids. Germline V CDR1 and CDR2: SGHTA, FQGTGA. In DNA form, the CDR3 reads TGTGCCAGCAGCTTAGTTGGTAGAGGGAGGACCGGGGAGCTGTTTTTT. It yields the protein CASSLVGRGRTGELFF.

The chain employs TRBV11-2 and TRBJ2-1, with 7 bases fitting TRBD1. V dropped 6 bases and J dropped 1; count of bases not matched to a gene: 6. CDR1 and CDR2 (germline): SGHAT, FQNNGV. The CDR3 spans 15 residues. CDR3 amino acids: CASRKPRGSYNEQFF. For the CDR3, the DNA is TGTGCCAGCAGGAAACCCAGGGGGTCCTACAATGAGCAGTTCTTC.

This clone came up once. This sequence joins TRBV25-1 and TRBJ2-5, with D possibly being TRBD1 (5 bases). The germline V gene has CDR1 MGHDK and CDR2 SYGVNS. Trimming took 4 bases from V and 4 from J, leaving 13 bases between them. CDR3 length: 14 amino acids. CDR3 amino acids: CASSATKGRETQYF. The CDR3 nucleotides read TGTGCCAGCAGTGCAACAAAGGGGCGAGAGACCCAGTACTTC.